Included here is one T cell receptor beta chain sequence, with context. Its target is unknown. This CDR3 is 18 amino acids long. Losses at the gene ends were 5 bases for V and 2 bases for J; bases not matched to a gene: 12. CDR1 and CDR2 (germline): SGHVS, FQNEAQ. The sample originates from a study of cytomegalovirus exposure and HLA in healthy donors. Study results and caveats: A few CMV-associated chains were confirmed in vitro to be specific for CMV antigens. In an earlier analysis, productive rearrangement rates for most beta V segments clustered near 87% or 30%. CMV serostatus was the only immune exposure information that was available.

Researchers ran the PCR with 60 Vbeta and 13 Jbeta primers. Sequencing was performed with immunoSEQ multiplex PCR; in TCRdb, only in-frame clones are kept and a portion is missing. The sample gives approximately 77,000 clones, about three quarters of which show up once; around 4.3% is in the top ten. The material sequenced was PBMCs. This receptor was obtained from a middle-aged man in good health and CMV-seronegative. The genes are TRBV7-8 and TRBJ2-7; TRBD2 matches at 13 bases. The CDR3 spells CASSPSGGGLAGAYEQYF. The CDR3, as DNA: TGTGCCAGCAGCCCCTCCGGGGGTGGACTAGCGGGAGCCTACGAGCAGTACTTC. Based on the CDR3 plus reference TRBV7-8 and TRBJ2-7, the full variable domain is GAGVSQSPRYKVAKRGQDVALRCDPISGHVSLFWYQQALGQGPEFLTYFQNEAQLDKSGLPSDRFFAERPEGSVSTLKIQRTQQEDSAVYLCASSPSGGGLAGAYEQYFGPGTRLTVT.